Presented here are 3 T cell receptor beta chains from one specimen sequenced in a study of blood T cell repertoires in COVID-19. Produced via immunoSEQ multiplex PCR; TCRdb's table is partial and in-frame only. The sample has about 100,000 clones; about 88% are singletons. The sequenced material came from peripheral blood. The receptors shown here come from a man under 40 in a cohort sampled during active COVID-19.

This chain links TRBV27 with TRBJ2-3, with 8 positions matching TRBD2. The ends lost 3 bases at V and 1 base at J; junction bases unmatched: 0. This CDR3 has 14 residues. Germline CDR1 MNHEY, CDR2 SMNVEV (reference sequence). CDR3 nucleotide sequence: TGTGCCAGCAGTTTCGGGGGGGGCACAGATACGCAGTATTTT. Translating it yields CASSFGGGTDTQYF.

V usage is TRBV30 and J usage is TRBJ2-7; 8 bases are shared with TRBD2. Unmatched junction bases numbered 9, after V lost 5 bases and J lost 6 bases. CDR3 length: 13 amino acids. The germline CDR1 and CDR2 sequences are GTSNPN and SVGIG (reference sequence). Here the CDR3 reads CAWGPGGPVEQYF. The CDR3 DNA is TGTGCCTGGGGCCCGGGGGGGCCCGTCGAGCAGTACTTC.

The V and J genes are TRBV18 and TRBJ1-1; D is perhaps TRBD1 (5 bases). Looked up from germline, CDR1 is KGHSH and CDR2 is LQKENI. V was shortened by 4 bases and J by 4 bases, with 10 bases between the two germline ends. The CDR3 runs to 13 residues. DNA of the CDR3: TGTGCCAGCTCACTGTCACAGGTCACTGAAGCTTTCTTT. Amino acids: CASSLSQVTEAFF.